A single sample gave rise to the 26 T cell receptor beta chains below, sequenced in a study of cytomegalovirus exposure and HLA in healthy donors (dated by TCRdb to about 2017). The library was produced with the immunoSEQ multiplex PCR assay. For the multiplex PCR, a mixture combining 60 forward primers for TCR Vbeta segments and 13 reverse primers for TCR Jbeta segments was used. Entries here come from immuneACCESS through TCRdb and include only in-frame sequences with V and J called. Some clones fail to appear in such tables; in the studies checked, an unresolved V gene covers under half of the shortfall, and the cause of the remainder is unknown. Counted in this sample were about 110,000 clones; around 77% of them appeared once. Clones ranked in the top ten supply more than 4% of the sample. The source material was PBMCs. Receptors originate from a male donor in good health and CMV-seronegative.

This clone has more than one count but fewer than ten. The gene calls are TRBV19 and TRBJ1-1, with 7 positions matching TRBD1. V shed 8 bases and J 4 bases; nucleotides not matched to a gene: 10. This CDR3 region has 14 residues. Germline V gene sequence: CDR1 LNHDA, CDR2 SQIVND (reference sequence). CDR3 coding DNA: TGTGCCAGTCGTTACCGGGACAGACCCACTGAAGCTTTCTTT. It translates to CASRYRDRPTEAFF.

This chain links TRBV6-1 with TRBJ2-7; tentative D call: TRBD2 (6 bases). The germline V gene has CDR1 MNHNS and CDR2 SASEGT. There are 14 residues in the CDR3. Trimming stripped 3 bases from V and 9 bases from J, with 18 bases between. In DNA, the CDR3 is TGTGCCAGCAGTGACCCGGGACTTATCGGGGGGCAGTACTTC. Residues: CASSDPGLIGGQYF.

The chain couples TRBV28 to TRBJ2-1; 13 positions agree with TRBD2. Germline V gene data show CDR1 as MDHEN and CDR2 as SYDVKM. CDR3 size: 15 residues. V trimming: 4 bases; J trimming: 9 bases; junction bases outside the gene matches: 6. The CDR3: CASSSRTSGSSEQFF. CDR3 coding DNA: TGTGCCAGCAGTTCCAGGACTAGCGGGAGTAGTGAGCAGTTCTTC.

The chain recombines TRBV27 with TRBJ2-7; 8 nucleotides line up with TRBD2. Unmatched junction bases numbered 9, after V lost 2 bases and J lost 6 bases. The CDR3 is made up of 15 amino acids. In germline, CDR1 is MNHEY, CDR2 SMNVEV (reference sequence). Here the CDR3 DNA reads TGTGCCAGCAGTTTAAACGGGAGGGTCATGAGCGAGCAGTACTTC. This encodes CASSLNGRVMSEQYF.

The chain employs TRBV5-1 and TRBJ2-7; D is undetermined. The CDR3 sequence is 14 residues long. Germline V CDR1 and CDR2: SGHRS, YFSETQ. Trimming removed 3 bases from V and 5 bases from J, with 15 bases in between. As DNA, the CDR3 is TGCGCCAGCAGCTCAAGAGCGAGTTCCGACGAGCAGTACTTC. Translated: CASSSRASSDEQYF.

This clone was counted a few times. The chain joins TRBV15 to TRBJ1-2, with 7 bases matching TRBD1. With 4 bases clipped from V and 4 bases from J, the junction kept 6 bases outside the gene matches. Germline CDR1 LNHNV, CDR2 YYDKDF (reference sequence). The CDR3 contains 14 residues. The CDR3 region is CATSKGQHGYGYTF. CDR3 bases: TGTGCCACCAGCAAGGGACAGCACGGCTATGGCTACACCTTC.

The gene calls are TRBV28 and TRBJ1-4; 10 bases are a match to TRBD1. Germline lookup yields CDR1 MDHEN and CDR2 SYDVKM. CDR3 length: 17 amino acids. The ends lost 5 bases at V and 11 bases at J; junction bases unmatched: 17. CDR3 residues: CASSPRGTGASLWKLFF. The CDR3 region has the DNA TGTGCCAGCAGTCCTCGGGGGACAGGGGCCTCCTTATGGAAACTGTTTTTT.

This chain joins TRBV27 and TRBJ2-1; a possible D gene is TRBD2 (6 bases). This CDR3 has 16 residues. From germline, CDR1 is MNHEY and CDR2 SMNVEV (reference sequence). The V gene lost 5 bases and the J gene lost 2 bases, with 16 bases spanning the gap. The CDR3 spells CASSRPRDSTYNEQFF. Written as DNA, the CDR3 is TGTGCCAGCAGTCGCCCCCGGGACTCAACCTACAATGAGCAGTTCTTC.

The V gene is TRBV7-8, the J gene TRBJ1-4; 7 bases are a match to TRBD1. The CDR3 totals 16 residues. Germline V lookup: CDR1 SGHVS, CDR2 FQNEAQ. The V gene end was trimmed by 0 bases and the J gene end by 5 bases; junction bases not matched to a gene: 6. The CDR3 nucleotides are TGTGCCAGCAGCTTAGCCTACAGGGGACTCAATGAAAAACTGTTTTTT. It codes for CASSLAYRGLNEKLFF.

The chain is built from TRBV5-1 and TRBJ2-1; 10 bases map to TRBD2. The germline V gene encodes CDR1 SGHRS and CDR2 YFSETQ. The CDR3 loop spans 16 amino acids. The junction had 5 bases not matched to a gene; V was cut back by 0 bases and J by 5 bases. CDR3 sequence reads: CASSLASSGGHNEQFF. The CDR3 DNA reads as TGCGCCAGCAGCTTGGCGTCTAGCGGGGGTCACAATGAGCAGTTCTTC.

The gene calls are TRBV19 and TRBJ1-4; TRBD1 is a possible D gene (6 bases). CDR1 and CDR2 from the germline V gene are LNHDA and SQIVND (reference sequence). V shed 4 bases and J shed 0 bases, with 12 bases lying between them. This CDR3 spans 16 amino acids. CDR3 in amino acids: CASSNQQGATNEKLFF. The CDR3 DNA sequence: TGTGCCAGTAGTAACCAACAGGGCGCAACTAATGAAAAACTGTTTTTT.

The genes are TRBV5-1 and TRBJ2-5; TRBD2 is a possible D gene (7 bases). The CDR3 runs 15 residues. V was trimmed by 7 bases and J by 4 bases, leaving 20 bases between them. The V gene's germline CDR1 is SGHRS and CDR2 YFSETQ. CDR3 bases: TGCGCCAGCGGGCCAACGGGGGGCGGGGGAGAGACCCAGTACTTC. Translated, it gives CASGPTGGGGETQYF.

V gene TRBV7-9 combines with J gene TRBJ1-2, with D maybe TRBD1 (6 bases). The CDR3 is 15 amino acids. V lost 3 bases, J lost 6 bases, and 17 bases lay in between. Germline CDR1 SEHNR, CDR2 FQNEAQ (reference sequence). CDR3 in amino acids: CASSFRIQGGDGYTF. DNA for the CDR3: TGTGCCAGCAGCTTTAGGATACAGGGAGGGGATGGCTACACCTTC.

The chain uses TRBV29-1 and TRBJ1-4; D ambiguous. CDR3 length: 12 residues. The germline V and J ends were trimmed by 4 bases and 5 bases, with 8 bases remaining between them. The V gene's germline CDR1 is SQVTM and CDR2 ANQGSEA. CDR3 in amino acids: CSVGGVNEKLFF. CDR3 DNA: TGCAGCGTTGGCGGCGTCAATGAAAAACTGTTTTTT.

The J gene is TRBJ2-7, the V gene TRBV29-1, with D possibly being TRBD1 (5 bases). Trimming pared 2 bases from V and 3 bases from J, leaving 17 bases between. Germline lookup yields CDR1 SQVTM and CDR2 ANQGSEA. The CDR3 extends over 15 amino acids. The CDR3 nucleotides are TGCAGCGTTGAATTAAGTGGTCAGGGCTTCTACGAGCAGTACTTC. Translated, it gives CSVELSGQGFYEQYF.

V is TRBV29-1 and J is TRBJ2-5; 7 bases agree with TRBD1. V lost 8 bases, J lost 2 bases, and 11 bases stayed unmatched. Germline values: CDR1 SQVTM, CDR2 ANQGSEA. The CDR3 loop spans 14 amino acids. The CDR3 region has the DNA TGCAGCTCCCGATGGGGACAGAAACAAGAGACCCAGTACTTC. Protein product: CSSRWGQKQETQYF. Supplemented by reference TRBV29-1 and TRBJ2-5, the full variable domain reads SAVISQKPSRDICQRGTSLTIQCQVDSQVTMMFWYRQQPGQSLTLIATANQGSEATYESGFVIDKFPISRPNLTFSTLTVSNMSPEDSSIYLCSSRWGQKQETQYFGPGTRLLVL.

The CDR3 sequence: CASSQGSRDTGELFF. The DNA of the CDR3 is TGCGCCAGCAGCCAGGGCTCGAGGGACACCGGGGAGCTGTTTTTT. This chain connects TRBV4-1 to TRBJ2-2; D may be TRBD2 (5 bases). The CDR3 totals 15 residues. From germline, CDR1 is MGHRA and CDR2 YSYEKL. The ends were cut back, 3 bases at V and 3 bases at J, with 11 bases in the middle.

Here the CDR3 reads CASSPPGSANNEQFF. In DNA form, the CDR3 reads TGTGCCAGCAGCCCCCCCGGTAGCGCAAACAATGAGCAGTTCTTC. The chain has TRBV11-2 and TRBJ2-1, with D perhaps TRBD2 (5 bases). Per germline, CDR1 SGHAT and CDR2 FQNNGV. With 5 bases removed from V and 5 bases from J, the gap between germline ends came to 16 bases. This CDR3 comprises 15 residues.

This clone was observed a few times. The CDR3 region has the DNA TGTGCCAGCAGCTCCGACAGAGGAGCGACCGGGGAGCTGTTTTTT. Protein sequence: CASSSDRGATGELFF. The rearrangement joins TRBV6-5 to TRBJ2-2; D perhaps matches TRBD1 (5 bases). V was pared by 6 bases and J by 5 bases, with 16 bases between. CDR3 size: 15 residues. CDR1 and CDR2 from the germline V gene are MNHEY and SVGAGI.

The V gene is TRBV25-1, the J gene TRBJ1-5; D remains unclear. Trimming cost V 6 bases and J 9 bases, with 15 bases left between them. Per germline, CDR1 MGHDK and CDR2 SYGVNS. This CDR3 comprises 13 residues. The CDR3 bases are TGTGCCAGCAGGGACGGGGTTAACGGGCCCCAGCATTTT. It translates to CASRDGVNGPQHF.

This rearrangement joins TRBV10-2 to TRBJ2-1; D possibly corresponds to TRBD2 (6 bases). Looked up from germline, CDR1 is WSHSY and CDR2 is SAAADI. V was cut by 4 bases and J by 9 bases, with 16 bases left in between. The CDR3 runs to 14 residues. The CDR3 bases are TGCGCCAGCAGTGGTCTAGGAGGGTATCTTGAGCAGTTCTTC. The encoded protein is CASSGLGGYLEQFF.

As for this clone: At one boundary the junction diverges from the germline segment, which might be a read error. The chain recombines TRBV25-1 with TRBJ2-2, with D possibly matching TRBD1 (5 bases). There are 14 residues in the CDR3. Germline-derived CDR1 and CDR2 are MGHDK and SYGVNS. The CDR3 loop reads CASSRQTNTRELFF. The CDR3 DNA is TGTGCCAGCAGTAGACAGACGAACACCAGGGAGCTGTTTTTT.

The chain uses TRBV9 and TRBJ1-2; 9 nucleotides agree with TRBD1. CDR3 length: 15 amino acids. In germline, CDR1 is SGDLS, CDR2 YYNGEE. V shed 3 bases and J 8 bases; nucleotides not matched to a gene: 11. This CDR3 is CASSDLLQGAKGYTF. CDR3 in DNA: TGTGCCAGCAGCGATCTCTTACAGGGGGCGAAGGGCTACACCTTC.

This clone was seen more than once but under ten times. The chain has TRBV19 and TRBJ2-5, with TRBD2 matching 7 bases. The germline V gene encodes CDR1 LNHDA and CDR2 SQIVND (reference sequence). The CDR3 length is 13 residues. The V and J ends lost 5 bases and 5 bases, in that order; junction bases with no gene match: 5. The chain's CDR3 is CASSPWREETQYF. In DNA form, the CDR3 reads TGTGCCAGTAGTCCTTGGCGGGAGGAGACCCAGTACTTC.

The genes are TRBV2 and TRBJ2-5; D might be TRBD2 (6 bases). The V gene lost 8 bases and the J gene lost 5 bases, with 15 bases spanning the gap. Germline CDR1 is SNHLY and CDR2 is FYNNEI. The CDR3 consists of 13 residues. This CDR3 reads CASLPEGWETQYF. CDR3 nucleotides: TGTGCCAGCCTACCGGAGGGTTGGGAGACCCAGTACTTC. Full variable domain (rest looked up from reference TRBV2 and TRBJ2-5): EPEVTQTPSHQVTQMGQEVILRCVPISNHLYFYWYRQILGQKVEFLVSFYNNEISEKSEIFDDQFSVERPDGSNFTLKIRSTKLEDSAMYFCASLPEGWETQYFGPGTRLLVL.

The chain carries TRBV14 and TRBJ2-1, with 11 bases that match TRBD2. The CDR3 contains 17 residues. Germline-derived CDR1 and CDR2 are SGHDN and FVKESK. With 0 bases clipped from V and 5 bases from J, the junction kept 6 bases outside the gene matches. The CDR3 DNA reads as TGTGCCAGCAGCCAAGATGTAACTAGCGGGAGAAACAATGAGCAGTTCTTC. Its protein product is CASSQDVTSGRNNEQFF.